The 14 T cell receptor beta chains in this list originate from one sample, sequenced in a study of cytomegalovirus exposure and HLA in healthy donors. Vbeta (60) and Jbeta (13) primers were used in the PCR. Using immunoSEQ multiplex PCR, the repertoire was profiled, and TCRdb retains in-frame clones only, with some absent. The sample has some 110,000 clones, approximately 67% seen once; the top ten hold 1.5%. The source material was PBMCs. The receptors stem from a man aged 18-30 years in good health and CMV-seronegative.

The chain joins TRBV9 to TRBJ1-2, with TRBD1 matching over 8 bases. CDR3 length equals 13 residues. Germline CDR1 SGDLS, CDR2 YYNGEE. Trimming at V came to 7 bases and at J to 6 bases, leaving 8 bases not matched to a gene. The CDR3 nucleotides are TGTGCCAGCGATGGCCAGGGGGCTCATGGCTACACCTTC. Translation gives CASDGQGAHGYTF.

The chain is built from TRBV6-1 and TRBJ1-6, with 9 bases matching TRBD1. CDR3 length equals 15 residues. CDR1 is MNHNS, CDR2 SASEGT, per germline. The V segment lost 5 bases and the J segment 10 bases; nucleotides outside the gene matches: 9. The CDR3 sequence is CASSIPGQGGSPLHF. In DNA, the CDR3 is TGTGCCAGCAGTATACCGGGACAGGGAGGGTCACCCCTCCACTTT.

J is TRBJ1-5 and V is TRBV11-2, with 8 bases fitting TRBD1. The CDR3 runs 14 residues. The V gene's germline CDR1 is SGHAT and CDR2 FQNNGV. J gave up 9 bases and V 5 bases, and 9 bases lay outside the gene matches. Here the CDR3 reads CASSPGQGGGPQHF. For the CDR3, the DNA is TGTGCCAGCAGCCCCGGACAGGGAGGGGGGCCCCAGCATTTT.

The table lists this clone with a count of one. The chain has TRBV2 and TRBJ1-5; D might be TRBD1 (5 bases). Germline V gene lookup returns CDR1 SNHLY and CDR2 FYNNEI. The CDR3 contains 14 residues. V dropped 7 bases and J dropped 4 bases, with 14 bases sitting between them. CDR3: CASTPRAGNQPQHF. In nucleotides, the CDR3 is TGTGCCAGCACCCCTCGGGCAGGGAATCAGCCCCAGCATTTT.

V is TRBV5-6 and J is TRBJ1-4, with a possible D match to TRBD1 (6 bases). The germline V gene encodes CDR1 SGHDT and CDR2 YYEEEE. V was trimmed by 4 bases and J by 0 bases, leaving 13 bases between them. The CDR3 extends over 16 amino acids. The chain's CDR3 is CASSQGTDATNEKLFF. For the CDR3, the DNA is TGTGCCAGCAGCCAGGGGACGGATGCAACTAATGAAAAACTGTTTTTT.

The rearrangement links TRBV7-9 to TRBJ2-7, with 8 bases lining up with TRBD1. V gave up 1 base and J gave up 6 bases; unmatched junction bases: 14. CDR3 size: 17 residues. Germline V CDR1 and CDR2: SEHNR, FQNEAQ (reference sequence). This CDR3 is CASSLEHRTGRTSEQYF. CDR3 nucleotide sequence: TGTGCCAGCAGCTTAGAGCACCGGACAGGGAGGACAAGCGAGCAGTACTTC. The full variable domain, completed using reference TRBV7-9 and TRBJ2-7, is DTGVSQNPRHKITKRGQNVTFRCDPISEHNRLYWYRQTLGQGPEFLTYFQNEAQLEKSRLLSDRFSAERPKGSFSTLEIQRTEQGDSAMYLCASSLEHRTGRTSEQYFGPGTRLTVT.

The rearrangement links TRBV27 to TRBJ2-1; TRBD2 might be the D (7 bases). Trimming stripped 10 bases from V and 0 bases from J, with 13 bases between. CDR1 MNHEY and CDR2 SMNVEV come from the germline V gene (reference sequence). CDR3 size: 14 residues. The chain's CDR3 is CATRGGHSYNEQFF. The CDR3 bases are TGTGCCACGAGGGGGGGCCACTCCTACAATGAGCAGTTCTTC.

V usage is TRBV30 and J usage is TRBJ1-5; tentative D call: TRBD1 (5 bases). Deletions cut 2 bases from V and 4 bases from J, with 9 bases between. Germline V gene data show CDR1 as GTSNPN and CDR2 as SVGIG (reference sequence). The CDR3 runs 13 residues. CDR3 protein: CAWSTGGNQPQHF. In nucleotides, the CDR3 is TGTGCCTGGAGTACGGGGGGAAATCAGCCCCAGCATTTT. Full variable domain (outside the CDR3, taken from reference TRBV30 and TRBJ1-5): SQTIHQWPATLVQPVGSPLSLECTVEGTSNPNLYWYRQAAGRGLQLLFYSVGIGQISSEVPQNLSASRPQDRQFILSSKKLLLSDSGFYLCAWSTGGNQPQHFGDGTRLSIL.

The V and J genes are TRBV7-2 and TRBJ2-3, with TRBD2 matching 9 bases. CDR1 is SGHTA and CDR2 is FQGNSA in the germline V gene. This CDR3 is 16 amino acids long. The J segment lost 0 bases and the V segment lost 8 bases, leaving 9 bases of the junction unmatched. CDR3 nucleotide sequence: TGTGCCAGCTGCAGGTGGCTAGCGGGGAGCACAGATACGCAGTATTTT. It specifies CASCRWLAGSTDTQYF. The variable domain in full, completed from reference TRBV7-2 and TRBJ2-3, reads GAGVSQSPSNKVTEKGKDVELRCDPISGHTALYWYRQSLGQGLEFLIYFQGNSAPDKSGLPSDRFSAERTGGSVSTLTIQRTQQEDSAVYLCASCRWLAGSTDTQYFGPGTRLTVL.

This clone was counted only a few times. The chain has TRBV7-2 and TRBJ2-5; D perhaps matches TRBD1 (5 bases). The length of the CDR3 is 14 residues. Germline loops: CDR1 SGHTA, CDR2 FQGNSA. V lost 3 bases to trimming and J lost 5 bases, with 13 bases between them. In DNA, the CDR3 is TGTGCCAGCAGCTTGGCCTGGGGCCTGGAGACCCAGTACTTC. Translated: CASSLAWGLETQYF.

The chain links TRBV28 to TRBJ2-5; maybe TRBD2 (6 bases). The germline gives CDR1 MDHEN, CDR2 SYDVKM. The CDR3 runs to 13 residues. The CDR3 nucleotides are TGTGCGACTCAGAGGGGTAGCGGAGAGACCCAGTACTTC. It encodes CATQRGSGETQYF.

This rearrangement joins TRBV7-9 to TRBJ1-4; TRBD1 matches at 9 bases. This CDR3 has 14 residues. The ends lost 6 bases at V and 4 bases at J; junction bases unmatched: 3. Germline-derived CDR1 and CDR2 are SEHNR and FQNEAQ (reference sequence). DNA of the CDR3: TGTGCCAGCAGACAGGGGGCGAATAATGAAAAACTGTTTTTT. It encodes CASRQGANNEKLFF.

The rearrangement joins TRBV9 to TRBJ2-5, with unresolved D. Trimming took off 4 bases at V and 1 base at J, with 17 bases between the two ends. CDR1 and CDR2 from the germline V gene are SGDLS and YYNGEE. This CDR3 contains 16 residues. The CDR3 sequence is CASSHPKQFPQETQYF. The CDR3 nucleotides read TGTGCCAGCAGCCACCCGAAGCAATTCCCCCAAGAGACCCAGTACTTC.

The CDR3 DNA reads as TGTGCCGGTTCCCCCCTTAGATTATACAATCAGCCCCAGCATTTT. Its translation: CAGSPLRLYNQPQHF. V and J are TRBV2 and TRBJ1-5, with D unclear. V lost 11 bases, J lost 3 bases, and 20 bases lay in between. The CDR3 runs to 15 residues. In germline, CDR1 is SNHLY, CDR2 FYNNEI.